This T cell receptor beta chain was recorded in a study of blood T cells in healthy people across ages. For the second PCR, which ran for roughly 7 to 11 cycles, a sample-barcoded 5' primer and a J-beta primer mix were used. One entry per CDR3 protein, called by TCRdb with MiXCR from the 5' RACE reads. This table holds 650,000 to 800,000 distinct CDR3 sequences, 45% to 60% found once. The germline gives CDR1 SQVTM, CDR2 ANQGSEA. The CDR3 consists of 12 residues. Deletions cut 7 bases from V and 5 bases from J, with 14 bases between. The sequencing input was blood. The sequence came from a woman of 80 years or more in good health. This sequence joins TRBV29-1 and TRBJ1-1; D might be TRBD1 (6 bases). The chain's CDR3 is CSGATGNTEAFF. Written as DNA, the CDR3 is TGCAGCGGTGCTACAGGGAATACTGAAGCTTTCTTT.